The 29 T cell receptor beta chains below were found in one sample sequenced in a study of CD8 T cells in Susac syndrome. Random hexamers served to reverse transcribe roughly 0.5 to 1 ug RNA. TCRdb redid the calling of the immunoSEQ multiplex PCR reads with MiXCR, one entry per CDR3 protein. This repertoire shows 95,000 to 150,000 distinct CDR3 sequences, over 90% found once; its top ten account for approximately 0.15%. What was sequenced was CD4+ T cells from PBMCs. The receptors shown here come from a human donor with Susac syndrome.

J is TRBJ1-2 and V is TRBV30, with D uncertain. V was cut by 4 bases and J by 5 bases, with 11 bases left in between. The CDR3 spans 12 residues. The V gene's germline CDR1 is GTSNPN and CDR2 SVGIG (reference sequence). The CDR3 sequence is CAWMKGVYGYTF. The CDR3 region has the DNA TGTGCCTGGATGAAGGGTGTTTATGGCTACACCTTC.

The rearrangement uses TRBV10-3 and TRBJ2-1; 8 positions agree with TRBD2. CDR3 length equals 15 residues. V lost 6 bases, J lost 6 bases, and 10 bases stayed unmatched. Germline CDR1 is ENHRY and CDR2 is SYGVKD. This chain's CDR3 is CAISPGTSPTNEQFF. The CDR3 DNA reads TGTGCCATCAGCCCCGGGACTAGTCCAACCAATGAGCAGTTCTTC.

In this sample, this clonotype turned up once. The chain couples TRBV20-1 to TRBJ1-3; D might be TRBD1 (6 bases). Trimming left V 0 bases short and J 10 bases short, with 19 bases between. The germline gives CDR1 DFQATT, CDR2 SNEGSKA (reference sequence). This CDR3 has 15 residues. The CDR3 reads CSARDWGLQGTTIYF. The CDR3 region has the DNA TGCAGTGCTAGAGATTGGGGCCTCCAGGGGACGACCATATATTTT.

Only one count was recorded for this clonotype. This chain connects TRBV28 to TRBJ1-2; D is undetermined. Trimming took 8 bases from V and 5 from J, leaving 9 bases between them. The germline V gene encodes CDR1 MDHEN and CDR2 SYDVKM. This CDR3 contains 11 residues. The CDR3 is CASERGYGYTF. The CDR3 DNA reads as TGTGCCAGCGAGAGAGGTTATGGCTACACCTTC.

The chain links TRBV29-1 to TRBJ2-3; 7 bases fit TRBD2. V lost 5 bases and J lost 5; bases outside the gene matches: 7. The CDR3 has 13 residues. Germline CDR1 is SQVTM and CDR2 is ANQGSEA. As DNA, the CDR3 is TGCAGCGTTCGCGCGGGGGTGGGAGATACGCAGTATTTT. Residues: CSVRAGVGDTQYF.

This chain joins TRBV4-1 and TRBJ1-5, with a tentative D call TRBD1 (5 bases). CDR1 and CDR2 from the germline V gene are MGHRA and YSYEKL. Trimming stripped 0 bases from V and 4 bases from J, with 16 bases between. CDR3 length equals 17 residues. The CDR3 here is CASSQDAGQIRNQPQHF. The DNA for the CDR3 is TGCGCCAGCAGCCAAGATGCCGGACAAATACGGAATCAGCCCCAGCATTTT.

The V gene is TRBV5-1, the J gene TRBJ2-5, with TRBD2 matching 7 bases. The trim removed 0 bases at V and 2 bases at J, leaving 7 bases unmatched. The germline CDR1 and CDR2 sequences are SGHRS and YFSETQ. The CDR3 loop spans 16 amino acids. The CDR3 DNA follows: TGCGCCAGCAGCTTGGACGCTAGCGGAACACAAGAGACCCAGTACTTC. Translation: CASSLDASGTQETQYF.

The chain joins TRBV20-1 to TRBJ2-7; D gene uncertain. The CDR3 loop spans 11 amino acids. V was cut by 2 bases and J by 0 bases, with 2 bases left in between. Germline V gives CDR1 DFQATT, CDR2 SNEGSKA (reference sequence). The chain's CDR3 is CSARPSYEQYF. CDR3 nucleotides: TGCAGTGCTAGACCCTCCTACGAGCAGTACTTC.

A single count supports this clonotype. CDR3 sequence reads: CASSLRRGEKLFF. Written as DNA, the CDR3 is TGTGCCAGCAGTTTGAGGCGAGGGGAAAAACTGTTTTTT. The rearrangement links TRBV12-3 or TRBV12-4 to TRBJ1-4, with unresolved D. The CDR3 is 13 residues long. V lost 3 bases and J 8 bases, leaving 10 bases between the germline ends.

The chain links TRBV27 to TRBJ1-2; 7 bases align to TRBD1. CDR1 and CDR2 from the germline V gene are MNHEY and SMNVEV (reference sequence). The J segment lost 6 bases and the V segment lost 7 bases, leaving 11 bases of the junction unmatched. The CDR3 is 14 amino acids. The CDR3 region is CASKTGQLLDGYTF. CDR3 in DNA: TGTGCCAGCAAAACGGGACAGCTGTTGGATGGCTACACCTTC.

V gene TRBV7-2 combines with J gene TRBJ1-1, with TRBD1 matching 9 bases. Trimming cost V 4 bases and J 3 bases; bases outside gene matches: 0. Germline CDR1 and CDR2: SGHTA and FQGNSA. The CDR3 loop spans 13 amino acids. This chain's CDR3 is CASSWTGDTEAFF. The CDR3 region has the DNA TGTGCCAGCAGCTGGACAGGGGACACTGAAGCTTTCTTT. The whole variable domain, filled in from reference TRBV7-2 and TRBJ1-1, reads GAGVSQSPSNKVTEKGKDVELRCDPISGHTALYWYRQSLGQGLEFLIYFQGNSAPDKSGLPSDRFSAERTGGSVSTLTIQRTQQEDSAVYLCASSWTGDTEAFFGQGTRLTVV.

The chain joins TRBV30 to TRBJ1-4, with D uncertain. This CDR3 comprises 12 residues. V shed 0 bases and J shed 9 bases, with 8 bases lying between them. Germline CDR1 GTSNPN, CDR2 SVGIG (reference sequence). CDR3 sequence reads: CAWSVLSQKLFF. CDR3 sequence (DNA): TGTGCCTGGAGTGTTTTATCGCAAAAACTGTTTTTT.

This sequence joins TRBV7-9 and TRBJ2-1, with 8 nucleotides matching TRBD1. This CDR3 region has 15 residues. V lost 2 bases to trimming and J lost 8 bases; unmatched junction nucleotides: 8. Germline V gives CDR1 SEHNR, CDR2 FQNEAQ (reference sequence). CDR3 residues: CASSLTAGGQYEQFF. CDR3 coding DNA: TGTGCCAGCAGCTTAACGGCAGGGGGCCAGTATGAGCAGTTCTTC.

V and J are TRBV12-3 or TRBV12-4 and TRBJ1-1, with D maybe TRBD1 (6 bases). The germline V and J ends were trimmed by 6 bases and 6 bases, with 17 bases remaining between them. The CDR3 has 14 residues. In DNA form, the CDR3 reads TGTGCCAGCAGATCCAAGACAGGTCCCTCTGAAGCTTTCTTT. It specifies CASRSKTGPSEAFF.

The chain employs TRBV3-1 and TRBJ2-5; no definite D call. The germline V gene has CDR1 LGHDT and CDR2 YNNKEL (reference sequence). V was trimmed by 3 bases and J by 2 bases, leaving 10 bases between them. The CDR3 runs to 14 residues. In DNA form, the CDR3 reads TGTGCCAGCAGCCATAAAACGATTCAAGAGACCCAGTACTTC. Encoded protein: CASSHKTIQETQYF.

The chain uses TRBV29-1 and TRBJ1-2; D might be TRBD1 (6 bases). Trimming removed 4 bases at V and 2 bases at J, with 11 bases between. The CDR3 consists of 13 residues. Germline CDR1 SQVTM, CDR2 ANQGSEA. In DNA form, the CDR3 reads TGCAGCGTTGGGGGGGGGCTCAACTATGGCTACACCTTC. Translated, it gives CSVGGGLNYGYTF. Combining the CDR3 with reference TRBV29-1 and TRBJ1-2 gives the whole variable domain SAVISQKPSRDICQRGTSLTIQCQVDSQVTMMFWYRQQPGQSLTLIATANQGSEATYESGFVIDKFPISRPNLTFSTLTVSNMSPEDSSIYLCSVGGGLNYGYTFGSGTRLTVV.

The V and J genes are TRBV7-9 and TRBJ2-5, with a possible D match to TRBD2 (5 bases). The germline gives CDR1 SEHNR, CDR2 FQNEAQ (reference sequence). The CDR3 is 12 amino acids. V was trimmed by 3 bases and J by 4 bases, leaving 6 bases between them. This CDR3 is CASSFEGETQYF. The CDR3 coding sequence is TGTGCCAGCAGCTTCGAGGGAGAGACCCAGTACTTC.

The rearrangement links TRBV6-6 to TRBJ1-1; tentatively, D is TRBD1 (5 bases). CDR3 length equals 13 residues. The V gene's germline CDR1 is MNHNY and CDR2 SVGAGI (reference sequence). V gave up 7 bases and J gave up 4 bases, with 13 bases separating them. CDR3 sequence (DNA): TGTGCCAGCAACGGACACCTGAGCACTGAAGCTTTCTTT. Protein product: CASNGHLSTEAFF.

The chain recombines TRBV18 with TRBJ1-1, with D maybe TRBD1 (5 bases). V was pared by 4 bases and J by 3 bases, with 9 bases between. The V gene's germline CDR1 is KGHSH and CDR2 LQKENI. The CDR3 spans 13 residues. The CDR3 DNA sequence: TGTGCCAGCTCACAAGGGGCAGACACTGAAGCTTTCTTT. Translating it yields CASSQGADTEAFF.

This chain links TRBV29-1 with TRBJ2-7; 10 bases fit TRBD1. Germline V CDR1 and CDR2: SQVTM, ANQGSEA. There are 13 residues in the CDR3. Unmatched junction bases numbered 6, after V lost 5 bases and J lost 5 bases. The CDR3 loop is CSVKPDRGHEQYF. The CDR3 DNA reads as TGCAGCGTTAAACCTGACAGGGGGCACGAGCAGTACTTC.

The V gene is TRBV3-1, the J gene TRBJ1-6; D ambiguous. The CDR3 runs to 13 residues. Looked up from germline, CDR1 is LGHDT and CDR2 is YNNKEL (reference sequence). The V end lost 0 bases, the J end lost 9 bases, and 6 bases lay between the germline ends. CDR3 sequence (DNA): TGTGCCAGCAGCCAAGATCTACGTTCACCCCTCCACTTT. It is translated as CASSQDLRSPLHF.

The chain has TRBV4-1 and TRBJ1-2; perhaps TRBD1 as D (5 bases). Germline CDR1 and CDR2: MGHRA and YSYEKL. The CDR3 runs 18 residues. Trimming removed 3 bases at V and 8 bases at J, with 28 bases between. CDR3 sequence: CASSQSETQSGTAGGYTF. The CDR3 DNA is TGCGCCAGCAGCCAGAGCGAAACTCAATCCGGGACCGCGGGGGGCTACACCTTC.

This chain connects TRBV20-1 to TRBJ1-3, with 11 bases fitting TRBD1. This CDR3 is built from 14 residues. Trimming took 6 bases from V and 5 from J; bases not matched to a gene: 6. Germline loops: CDR1 DFQATT, CDR2 SNEGSKA (reference sequence). CDR3 amino acids: CSAQGQGARNTIYF. The CDR3 coding sequence is TGCAGTGCACAAGGACAGGGGGCAAGAAACACCATATATTTT.

This clonotype was seen only once. V and J are TRBV29-1 and TRBJ2-5; D unclear. Deletions cut 4 bases from V and 2 bases from J, with 11 bases between. The V gene's germline CDR1 is SQVTM and CDR2 ANQGSEA. CDR3 length: 13 residues. CDR3 sequence: CSVGNRYQETQYF. The CDR3 coding sequence is TGCAGCGTTGGAAACAGATATCAAGAGACCCAGTACTTC.

This clonotype was recorded once. J is TRBJ1-4 and V is TRBV4-2, with D perhaps matching TRBD1 (6 bases). Germline CDR1 reads LGHNA; CDR2 reads YNFKEQ. This CDR3 spans 16 amino acids. Trimming took 0 bases from V and 8 from J, leaving 16 bases between them. CDR3 in amino acids: CASSQDFAGVGEKLFF. The DNA for the CDR3 is TGTGCCAGCAGCCAAGATTTCGCAGGGGTCGGCGAAAAACTGTTTTTT.

This sequence joins TRBV14 and TRBJ1-4, with a tentative D call TRBD1 (6 bases). CDR3 length equals 13 residues. Trimming removed 8 bases at V and 5 bases at J, with 12 bases between. Germline V gene lookup returns CDR1 SGHDN and CDR2 FVKESK. CDR3 nucleotides: TGTGCCAGCGGAAGGACAGCAAATGAAAAACTGTTTTTT. Protein sequence: CASGRTANEKLFF.

The chain combines TRBV4-2 with TRBJ1-1; 10 positions agree with TRBD1. The germline CDR1 and CDR2 sequences are LGHNA and YNFKEQ. This CDR3 contains 20 residues. Losses at the gene ends were 4 bases for V and 0 bases for J; bases not matched to a gene: 17. CDR3 DNA sequence: TGTGCCAGCAGCCCCGGTCCGGGACAGGGGAAAAGAGAACTGAACACTGAAGCTTTCTTT. It translates to CASSPGPGQGKRELNTEAFF.

This chain's CDR3 is CASRASRWANTEAFF. For the CDR3, the DNA is TGTGCCAGCAGGGCCTCCCGCTGGGCGAACACTGAAGCTTTCTTT. V gene TRBV27 combines with J gene TRBJ1-1; D call uncertain. CDR1 is MNHEY, CDR2 SMNVEV, per germline (reference sequence). The V end lost 6 bases, the J end lost 1 base, and 15 bases lay between the germline ends. The CDR3 is 15 amino acids.

CDR3 residues: CASSLLPTGAYGYTF. The CDR3 DNA reads TGTGCCAGCAGTTTATTGCCCACAGGGGCCTATGGCTACACCTTC. V usage is TRBV27 and J usage is TRBJ1-2, with 7 bases matching TRBD1. Per germline, CDR1 MNHEY and CDR2 SMNVEV (reference sequence). The ends lost 1 base at V and 4 bases at J; junction bases unmatched: 6. The CDR3 loop spans 15 amino acids.